Each of the 8 T cell receptor beta chains below was sequenced from the same sample in a study of cytotoxic CD8 clonotypes in ibrutinib-treated CLL. Profiling relied on immunoSEQ multiplex PCR, and the TCRdb table lists in-frame clones only, not all of them. The top ten clones hold 15% to 17% of a sample with under 300,000 clones, under 80% of them seen once. The source was PBMCs, collected after 24 months of ibrutinib treatment. Source of these receptors: a human donor with chronic lymphocytic leukemia.

The rearrangement joins TRBV11-2 to TRBJ1-5, with a possible D match to TRBD1 (5 bases). The V end was cut by 5 bases, the J end by 2 bases, with 10 bases between. Germline values: CDR1 SGHAT, CDR2 FQNNGV. The CDR3 length is 14 residues. CDR3 region: CASSVVGGNQPQHF. CDR3 DNA sequence: TGTGCCAGCAGCGTCGTAGGGGGCAATCAGCCCCAGCATTTT. Variable domain in full (rest from reference TRBV11-2 and TRBJ1-5): EAGVAQSPRYKIIEKRQSVAFWCNPISGHATLYWYQQILGQGPKLLIQFQNNGVVDDSQLPKDRFSAERLKGVDSTLKIQPAKLEDSAVYLCASSVVGGNQPQHFGDGTRLSIL.

This chain connects TRBV7-8 to TRBJ2-7; 10 bases match TRBD2. CDR3 length: 15 amino acids. The V gene end was trimmed by 5 bases and the J gene end by 3 bases; junction bases not matched to a gene: 7. Per the germline V gene, CDR1 is SGHVS and CDR2 is FQNEAQ. The CDR3 sequence is CASSATSGIVYEQYF. Here the CDR3 DNA reads TGTGCCAGCAGCGCAACTAGCGGGATAGTCTACGAGCAGTACTTC.

The rearrangement joins TRBV7-8 to TRBJ1-1; D is unclear. Germline V gene sequence: CDR1 SGHVS, CDR2 FQNEAQ. The CDR3 consists of 15 residues. V was shortened by 5 bases and J by 0 bases, with 13 bases between the two germline ends. CDR3 region: CASSLDRKMNTEAFF. CDR3 sequence (DNA): TGTGCCAGCAGCCTCGACCGGAAAATGAACACTGAAGCTTTCTTT.

The rearrangement links TRBV25-1 to TRBJ2-7; 7 bases fit TRBD1. CDR1 and CDR2 (germline): MGHDK, SYGVNS. V lost 8 bases to trimming and J lost 6 bases; unmatched junction nucleotides: 10. The CDR3 contains 13 residues. The CDR3 coding sequence is TGTGCCAGCTTTGAGGGGGCGACACGCGAGCAGTACTTC. Amino acids: CASFEGATREQYF.

The J gene is TRBJ2-7, the V gene TRBV23-1, with D tentatively TRBD2 (6 bases). TRBV23-1 is classed as an ORF, of uncertain function. There are 13 residues in the CDR3. Trimming removed 2 bases at V and 5 bases at J, with 10 bases between. This CDR3 reads CASSQQGLHEQYF. CDR3 in DNA: TGCGCCAGCAGTCAACAGGGACTCCACGAGCAGTACTTC.

V is TRBV5-6 and J is TRBJ2-1; no reliable D call. Germline V gene data show CDR1 as SGHDT and CDR2 as YYEEEE. Trimming pared 1 base from V and 0 bases from J, leaving 11 bases between. This CDR3 comprises 16 residues. The CDR3 loop is CASSLRPHPSYNEQFF. CDR3 DNA: TGTGCCAGCAGCTTGCGGCCGCACCCCTCCTACAATGAGCAGTTCTTC.

This clone was found a few times. The rearrangement links TRBV2 to TRBJ2-7; D is unresolved. The V gene's germline CDR1 is SNHLY and CDR2 FYNNEI. There are 12 residues in the CDR3. V lost 5 bases, J lost 3 bases, and 8 bases lay in between. The CDR3 nucleotides read TGTGCCAGCAGTCCGGCCCTCTACGAGCAGTACTTC. Translated, it gives CASSPALYEQYF.

The chain has TRBV11-2 and TRBJ2-1; 8 nucleotides align to TRBD1. CDR3 length: 15 residues. Germline V gene sequence: CDR1 SGHAT, CDR2 FQNNGV. The trim removed 4 bases at V and 2 bases at J, leaving 4 bases unmatched. DNA for the CDR3: TGTGCCAGCAGCTCTGGGACAGGCCCCTACAATGAGCAGTTCTTC. Translation gives CASSSGTGPYNEQFF.